The 32 T cell receptor beta chains below all came from one sample that was sequenced in a study of early T cells in non-severe SARS-CoV-2 infection. TCRdb passed the 5' RACE reads through MiXCR, listing each CDR3 protein once. The sample has 48,000 or so distinct CDR3 sequences, roughly 13% seen once. The sample taken for sequencing was whole blood. The source is an adult who was a healthcare worker with PCR-confirmed SARS-CoV-2 infection or an uninfected control (not recorded which).

The genes are TRBV20-1 and TRBJ1-1, with unresolved D. The CDR3 sequence is 15 residues long. V was cut by 5 bases and J by 3 bases, with 19 bases left in between. CDR1 and CDR2 (germline): DFQATT, SNEGSKA (reference sequence). The CDR3 reads CSAPFDGRRDTEAFF. DNA for the CDR3: TGCAGTGCTCCCTTCGACGGGCGGCGGGACACTGAAGCTTTCTTT.

The CDR3 region is CASSRATAGPPDTQYF. CDR3 bases: TGTGCCAGCAGCCGCGCCACCGCGGGACCCCCAGATACGCAGTATTTT. The J gene is TRBJ2-3, the V gene TRBV11-2, with TRBD2 as a possible D gene (6 bases). This CDR3 spans 16 amino acids. Germline V gene sequence: CDR1 SGHAT, CDR2 FQNNGV. The germline V and J ends were trimmed by 5 bases and 4 bases, with 19 bases remaining between them.

The table lists this clonotype with a few counts. V and J are TRBV2 and TRBJ2-5; either TRBD1 or TRBD2 may supply D (5 bases each). The ends were cut back, 4 bases at V and 6 bases at J, with 12 bases in the middle. This CDR3 region has 13 residues. From germline, CDR1 is SNHLY and CDR2 FYNNEI. The CDR3 nucleotides are TGTGCCAGCAGTGTCCGGGACGAGAAGACCCAGTACTTC. Translated, it gives CASSVRDEKTQYF.

The chain uses TRBV20-1 and TRBJ2-5; D not certain. CDR1 and CDR2 (germline): DFQATT, SNEGSKA (reference sequence). V lost 3 bases and J lost 4, with 6 bases in between. This CDR3 is 11 amino acids long. The CDR3 bases are TGCAGTGCTAGGCCCCGAGAGACCCAGTACTTC. Its translation is CSARPRETQYF.

This clonotype was seen a few times. The V and J genes are TRBV5-6 and TRBJ2-2, with 9 bases lining up with TRBD1. The CDR3 length is 14 residues. The V segment lost 4 bases and the J segment 7 bases; nucleotides outside the gene matches: 5. CDR1 and CDR2 (germline): SGHDT, YYEEEE. CDR3 in amino acids: CASSVLDRGGELFF. For the CDR3, the DNA is TGTGCCAGCAGCGTTCTGGACAGGGGCGGGGAGCTGTTTTTT.

This clonotype occurred many times. The chain employs TRBV20-1 and TRBJ1-4; 9 bases are shared with TRBD1. The ends lost 5 bases at V and 6 bases at J; junction bases unmatched: 7. There are 14 residues in the CDR3. CDR1 and CDR2 from the germline V gene are DFQATT and SNEGSKA (reference sequence). The CDR3 DNA follows: TGCAGTGCTTCCGGGACAGGGTGGGATGAAAAACTGTTTTTT. Encoded protein: CSASGTGWDEKLFF.

In this sample, this clonotype turned up many times. The chain links TRBV2 to TRBJ2-1; D not resolved. Germline V CDR1 and CDR2: SNHLY, FYNNEI. V was cut by 8 bases and J by 7 bases, with 18 bases left in between. This CDR3 is 14 amino acids long. The CDR3 is CASRATSTVNEQFF. As DNA, the CDR3 is TGTGCCAGCCGGGCCACCTCCACCGTAAATGAGCAGTTCTTC.

This chain uses TRBV29-1 with TRBJ1-2; D is uncertain. The V end lost 4 bases, the J end lost 7 bases, and 16 bases lay between the germline ends. Germline assignment: CDR1 SQVTM and CDR2 ANQGSEA. The CDR3 is made up of 13 amino acids. CDR3 sequence: CSVAREGTSGYTF. CDR3 DNA: TGCAGCGTTGCACGGGAGGGCACTAGTGGCTACACCTTC.

This clonotype appeared many times. CDR3 region: CASSGLDLTYEQYF. CDR3 in DNA: TGTGCCAGCAGCGGGCTCGATTTAACCTACGAGCAGTACTTC. The J gene is TRBJ2-7, the V gene TRBV2, with no clear D. V lost 6 bases and J lost 2, with 14 bases in between. The CDR3 is 14 amino acids. Germline V gives CDR1 SNHLY, CDR2 FYNNEI.

By proportion, this clonotype is medium-sized. The chain recombines TRBV29-1 with TRBJ2-5; no reliable D call. The germline V gene has CDR1 SQVTM and CDR2 ANQGSEA. The CDR3 sequence is 12 residues long. V dropped 5 bases and J dropped 0 bases, with 7 bases sitting between them. This CDR3 is CSVNVNQETQYF. DNA of the CDR3: TGCAGCGTTAATGTAAACCAAGAGACCCAGTACTTC.

This clonotype turned up a few times. V usage is TRBV28 and J usage is TRBJ2-1; 7 bases align to TRBD1. The CDR3 runs 16 residues. Unmatched junction bases numbered 10, after V lost 4 bases and J lost 4 bases. Looked up from germline, CDR1 is MDHEN and CDR2 is SYDVKM. In nucleotides, the CDR3 is TGTGCCAGCAGTTCCTTCGGGACAGTGAGATACAATGAGCAGTTCTTC. It specifies CASSSFGTVRYNEQFF.

This clonotype was found once. V gene TRBV10-3 combines with J gene TRBJ1-2; D possibly corresponds to TRBD1 (5 bases). With 7 bases removed from V and 7 bases from J, the gap between germline ends came to 10 bases. Germline V gene data show CDR1 as ENHRY and CDR2 as SYGVKD. The CDR3 length is 11 residues. The CDR3 loop reads CAINTGPGYTF. The CDR3 region has the DNA TGTGCCATCAACACAGGTCCTGGCTACACCTTC.

This clonotype was seen ten or more times. V usage is TRBV7-9 and J usage is TRBJ1-6; no definite D call. The germline V and J ends were trimmed by 2 bases and 0 bases, with 5 bases remaining between them. The length of the CDR3 is 15 residues. The germline gives CDR1 SEHNR, CDR2 FQNEAQ (reference sequence). The CDR3 reads CASSLTGSYNSPLHF. CDR3 bases: TGTGCCAGCAGCTTAACCGGCTCCTATAATTCACCCCTCCACTTT.

This clonotype was seen at least ten times. The chain links TRBV29-1 to TRBJ2-1; TRBD2 agrees at 8 bases. Trimming removed 7 bases from V and 4 bases from J; junction bases left unmatched: 9. This CDR3 contains 14 residues. The germline CDR1 and CDR2 sequences are SQVTM and ANQGSEA. Written as DNA, the CDR3 is TGCAGCGGTAAAAAGCGGGGGACATACAATGAGCAGTTCTTC. It encodes CSGKKRGTYNEQFF.

The table lists this clonotype with many counts. The chain links TRBV5-1 to TRBJ2-1; D gene unclear. The CDR3 consists of 12 residues. From germline, CDR1 is SGHRS and CDR2 YFSETQ. Trimming took off 5 bases at V and 5 bases at J, with 8 bases between the two ends. CDR3 in DNA: TGCGCCAGCAGAGCGCAGAACAATGAGCAGTTCTTC. This gives the protein CASRAQNNEQFF. Together with reference TRBV5-1 and TRBJ2-1, the CDR3 gives the full variable domain: KAGVTQTPRYLIKTRGQQVTLSCSPISGHRSVSWYQQTPGQGLQFLFEYFSETQRNKGNFPGRFSGRQFSNSRSEMNVSTLELGDSALYLCASRAQNNEQFFGPGTRLTVL.

This sequence joins TRBV20-1 and TRBJ2-4; 7 bases align to TRBD1. The germline gives CDR1 DFQATT, CDR2 SNEGSKA (reference sequence). Germline trimming cut 6 bases from V and 0 bases from J; bases unmatched to any gene: 2. The length of the CDR3 is 13 residues. This chain's CDR3 is CSARQGAKNIQYF. CDR3 bases: TGCAGTGCCAGACAGGGAGCCAAAAACATTCAGTACTTC.

Many counts were recorded for this clonotype. The genes are TRBV6-4 and TRBJ2-1; 9 bases match TRBD2. The length of the CDR3 is 14 residues. Germline V CDR1 and CDR2: MRHNA, SNTAGT. The V and J ends lost 3 bases and 9 bases, in that order; junction bases with no gene match: 6. CDR3 region: CASSEIAAGGEQFF. In DNA form, the CDR3 reads TGTGCCAGCAGTGAAATAGCAGCGGGAGGTGAGCAGTTCTTC.

This clonotype was counted at least ten times. V gene TRBV2 combines with J gene TRBJ2-2, with TRBD2 as a possible D gene (5 bases). The length of the CDR3 is 15 residues. Between the trimmed V and J ends, which lost 6 bases and 1 base, there was a span of 12 bases. Per the germline V gene, CDR1 is SNHLY and CDR2 is FYNNEI. CDR3 in DNA: TGTGCCAGCAGCCCCCGAGGAGGGAACACCGGGGAGCTGTTTTTT. This sequence encodes CASSPRGGNTGELFF.

This sequence joins TRBV30 and TRBJ2-3; D possibly corresponds to TRBD2 (7 bases). The CDR3 is 16 residues long. Trimming took off 5 bases at V and 5 bases at J, with 23 bases between the two ends. The germline V gene encodes CDR1 GTSNPN and CDR2 SVGIG (reference sequence). The CDR3 region has the DNA TGTGCCTGGTCCCCCGGGGGGCCTTACGATAAAGATACGCAGTATTTT. This codes for CAWSPGGPYDKDTQYF.

This chain connects TRBV29-1 to TRBJ2-3; a possible D gene is TRBD1 (6 bases). There are 12 residues in the CDR3. V lost 8 bases and J lost 3, with 12 bases in between. Germline CDR1 reads SQVTM; CDR2 reads ANQGSEA. CDR3 residues: CSLSTGTDTQYF. CDR3 nucleotide sequence: TGCAGCCTCAGCACAGGGACAGATACGCAGTATTTT.

About this clonotype itself: A much bigger clone sits one base away, suggesting this may be a read error. V usage is TRBV12-3 or TRBV12-4 and J usage is TRBJ2-3, with D possibly being TRBD1 (5 bases). The J call is in doubt because the DNA end fits TRBJ1-5 better. This CDR3 is 15 amino acids long. CDR3 region: CASKRDLRGTDTQHF. CDR3 nucleotide sequence: TGTGCCAGCAAACGGGACTTACGAGGCACAGATACGCAGCATTTT.

This clonotype came up many times. This chain uses TRBV10-1 with TRBJ2-2, with 9 nucleotides matching TRBD1. J was trimmed by 4 bases and V by 5 bases; bases with no gene match: 8. The V gene's germline CDR1 is WNHNN and CDR2 SYGVQD (reference sequence). The CDR3 has 16 residues. CDR3 in DNA: TGCGCCAGCAGTCCCTCTGGACAGGGGTCCACCGGGGAGCTGTTTTTT. This codes for CASSPSGQGSTGELFF.

This clonotype has only a few counts. The chain couples TRBV6-6 to TRBJ1-2; 8 bases match TRBD1. The junction had 5 bases not matched to a gene; V was cut back by 4 bases and J by 4 bases. Germline V gives CDR1 MNHNY, CDR2 SVGAGI (reference sequence). There are 14 residues in the CDR3. CDR3 coding DNA: TGTGCCAGCAGTTCTACGGGACAGGCCTATGGCTACACCTTC. It translates to CASSSTGQAYGYTF.

This clonotype was seen a handful of times. The V call is TRBV10-1, the J call TRBJ1-1; D remains unclear. CDR3 size: 14 residues. CDR1 and CDR2 (germline): WNHNN, SYGVQD (reference sequence). V lost 10 bases to trimming and J lost 4 bases, with 19 bases between them. This chain's CDR3 is CATRPKTKGTEAFF. CDR3 bases: TGCGCCACCCGACCTAAAACGAAGGGCACTGAAGCTTTCTTT.

This clonotype was observed a handful of times. The chain has TRBV11-2 and TRBJ2-1, with unresolved D. The ends were cut back, 0 bases at V and 8 bases at J, with 8 bases in the middle. Germline V CDR1 and CDR2: SGHAT, FQNNGV. The CDR3 has 13 amino acids. The CDR3 coding sequence is TGTGCCAGCAGCTTAGATGGGCATTATGAGCAGTTCTTC. Protein product: CASSLDGHYEQFF.

The J gene is TRBJ2-7, the V gene TRBV6-5; D gene uncertain. Germline V gives CDR1 MNHEY, CDR2 SVGAGI. The CDR3 spans 15 residues. The V gene lost 0 bases and the J gene lost 0 bases, with 9 bases spanning the gap. CDR3: CASSYSSRTSYEQYF. In nucleotides, the CDR3 is TGTGCCAGCAGTTACTCGAGTCGGACCTCCTACGAGCAGTACTTC.

The chain combines TRBV9 with TRBJ2-2; perhaps D is TRBD1 or TRBD2 (6 bases each). The CDR3 is made up of 16 amino acids. Germline CDR1 SGDLS, CDR2 YYNGEE. Trimming took 0 bases from V and 5 from J, leaving 14 bases between them. The CDR3 protein is CASSVVPGAGTGELFF. Here the CDR3 DNA reads TGTGCCAGCAGCGTAGTCCCGGGGGCCGGAACCGGGGAGCTGTTTTTT.

This clonotype was counted many times. The chain combines TRBV12-3 or TRBV12-4 with TRBJ2-1; unclear D gene. The CDR3 length is 12 residues. V was cut by 4 bases and J by 9 bases, with 10 bases left in between. The CDR3 DNA follows: TGTGCCAGCAGTTCGCGGATGAGTGAGCAGTTCTTC. Residues: CASSSRMSEQFF.

This clonotype was seen at least ten times. The J gene is TRBJ2-7, the V gene TRBV6-2 or TRBV6-3; no clear D gene. Germline loops: CDR1 MNHEY, CDR2 SVGEGT. This CDR3 is built from 15 residues. The V gene lost 6 bases and the J gene lost 6 bases, with 21 bases spanning the gap. In nucleotides, the CDR3 is TGTGCCAGCAGCCTTTCCGTCTCCGACTCCGCCGAGCAGTACTTC. It encodes CASSLSVSDSAEQYF.

This clonotype was seen a handful of times. The chain joins TRBV6-1 to TRBJ1-4; 10 bases align to TRBD1. The CDR3 spans 14 residues. With 9 bases clipped from V and 4 bases from J, the junction kept 5 bases outside the gene matches. Looked up from germline, CDR1 is MNHNS and CDR2 is SASEGT. The CDR3 nucleotides read TGTGCCAGGACAGGGGGCCAGGGTAATGAAAAACTGTTTTTT. Residues: CARTGGQGNEKLFF.

V usage is TRBV12-3 or TRBV12-4 and J usage is TRBJ1-1; TRBD1 might be the D (6 bases). The length of the CDR3 is 14 residues. V was cut by 5 bases and J by 1 base, with 11 bases left in between. The CDR3 loop is CASSRQAGNTEAFF. In nucleotides, the CDR3 is TGTGCCAGCAGTAGACAGGCGGGGAACACTGAAGCTTTCTTT.

This clonotype was recorded at least ten times. The gene calls are TRBV5-4 and TRBJ1-2, with 9 bases matching TRBD1. The CDR3 contains 17 residues. Germline CDR1 and CDR2: SGHNT and YYREEE (reference sequence). V shed 2 bases, J shed 4 bases, and the junction held 12 bases outside the gene matches. Here the CDR3 DNA reads TGTGCCAGCAGCTTAAGTCGACCGGGACAGGGTGGCTATGGCTACACCTTC. Residues: CASSLSRPGQGGYGYTF.